These 32 T cell receptor beta chains originate from one sample sequenced in a study of cytomegalovirus exposure and HLA in healthy donors. Both 60 Vbeta primers and 13 Jbeta primers went into the PCR. TCRdb's table, derived via immunoSEQ multiplex PCR, lists solely in-frame clones and lacks some. The table records 180,000 or so clones, 70% to 80% of them present only once. The material sequenced was PBMCs. These receptors all come from a woman aged 55 to 70 in good health and CMV-seropositive.

The J gene is TRBJ2-7, the V gene TRBV7-9, with 10 bases lining up with TRBD2. V shed 5 bases and J 1 base; nucleotides not matched to a gene: 5. Germline V CDR1 and CDR2: SEHNR, FQNEAQ (reference sequence). The length of the CDR3 is 15 residues. CDR3 region: CASSRTSGTSYEQYF. As DNA, the CDR3 is TGTGCCAGCAGCAGGACTAGCGGTACATCCTACGAGCAGTACTTC.

V gene TRBV2 combines with J gene TRBJ2-3, with a tentative D call TRBD2 (5 bases). The germline CDR1 and CDR2 sequences are SNHLY and FYNNEI. CDR3 size: 15 residues. V lost 4 bases and J 0 bases, leaving 11 bases between the germline ends. The CDR3 DNA reads TGTGCCAGCAGTGGCAATAGCGTTAGCACAGATACGCAGTATTTT. Protein sequence: CASSGNSVSTDTQYF.

This chain connects TRBV5-4 to TRBJ1-1; 7 bases line up with TRBD1. V lost 4 bases, J lost 0 bases, and 12 bases stayed unmatched. This CDR3 has 17 amino acids. Germline V gene data show CDR1 as SGHNT and CDR2 as YYREEE (reference sequence). The CDR3 sequence: CASSPTGQNLMNTEAFF. In DNA form, the CDR3 reads TGTGCCAGCAGCCCCACGGGACAGAATCTAATGAACACTGAAGCTTTCTTT. Full variable domain (missing parts from reference TRBV5-4 and TRBJ1-1): ETGVTQSPTHLIKTRGQQVTLRCSSQSGHNTVSWYQQALGQGPQFIFQYYREEENGRGNFPPRFSGLQFPNYSSELNVNALELDDSALYLCASSPTGQNLMNTEAFFGQGTRLTVV.

The J gene is TRBJ2-7, the V gene TRBV11-2; 10 bases are a match to TRBD1. This CDR3 is 14 amino acids long. The J segment lost 1 base and the V segment lost 5 bases, leaving 2 bases of the junction unmatched. CDR1 is SGHAT, CDR2 FQNNGV, per germline. The DNA for the CDR3 is TGTGCCAGCAGCCCGGACAGGGGGTCCTACGAGCAGTACTTC. Translating gives CASSPDRGSYEQYF.

The chain has TRBV19 and TRBJ1-1; D is unresolved. CDR1 is LNHDA and CDR2 is SQIVND in the germline V gene (reference sequence). The V gene lost 3 bases and the J gene lost 3 bases, with 11 bases spanning the gap. The CDR3 sequence is 14 residues long. CDR3 sequence (DNA): TGTGCCAGTAGTATTAGCGACGGGGACACTGAAGCTTTCTTT. Translated, it gives CASSISDGDTEAFF.

The CDR3 loop is CASSLDSSYEQYF. CDR3 bases: TGTGCCAGCAGCCTCGATAGCTCCTACGAGCAGTACTTC. This chain connects TRBV9 to TRBJ2-7; D not resolved. V was cut by 4 bases and J by 0 bases, with 8 bases left in between. The CDR3 length is 13 residues. Per the germline V gene, CDR1 is SGDLS and CDR2 is YYNGEE.

This clone showed up just a few times. The chain uses TRBV1 and TRBJ2-1; the D call in the table, TRBD1, was not verified against the DNA. TRBV1 is a pseudogene. CDR3 length equals 19 residues. As DNA, the CDR3 is TGCACCAGCAGCCAAAACTCCTGGACAGGCTACAGCTCCTACAATGAGCAGTTCTTC. Translated: CTSSQNSWTGYSSYNEQFF.

The V gene is TRBV19, the J gene TRBJ1-5; 7 nucleotides line up with TRBD1. The trim removed 7 bases at V and 4 bases at J, leaving 10 bases unmatched. This CDR3 is built from 15 residues. The germline V gene encodes CDR1 LNHDA and CDR2 SQIVND (reference sequence). The CDR3 coding sequence is TGTGCCAGTACCCCGCGTGTACAGGGGAATCAGCCCCAGCATTTT. Amino acid sequence: CASTPRVQGNQPQHF. Complete variable domain (other parts from reference TRBV19 and TRBJ1-5): DGGITQSPKYLFRKEGQNVTLSCEQNLNHDAMYWYRQDPGQGLRLIYYSQIVNDFQKGDIAEGYSVSREKKESFPLTVTSAQKNPTAFYLCASTPRVQGNQPQHFGDGTRLSIL.

J is TRBJ2-2 and V is TRBV7-2; 7 nucleotides line up with TRBD1. The CDR3 consists of 15 residues. Trimming cost V 0 bases and J 5 bases; bases outside gene matches: 3. The germline V gene encodes CDR1 SGHTA and CDR2 FQGNSA. The CDR3 loop reads CASSLATGRTGELFF. CDR3 coding DNA: TGTGCCAGCAGCTTAGCGACAGGGCGGACCGGGGAGCTGTTTTTT.

The chain recombines TRBV11-1 with TRBJ2-3, with 9 nucleotides matching TRBD1. CDR1 and CDR2 from the germline V gene are SGHAT and FQDESV (reference sequence). The CDR3 totals 14 residues. Unmatched junction bases numbered 0, after V lost 1 base and J lost 4 bases. The CDR3 protein is CASSLGDRADTQYF. The DNA for the CDR3 is TGTGCCAGCAGCTTAGGGGACAGGGCAGATACGCAGTATTTT.

The count of this clone is one. The CDR3 sequence: CASSRTGDGQPQHF. CDR3 DNA: TGTGCCAGCAGCCGTACAGGGGATGGGCAGCCCCAGCATTTT. The rearrangement uses TRBV7-9 and TRBJ1-5; the match to TRBD1 covers 7 bases. The ends lost 5 bases at V and 7 bases at J; junction bases unmatched: 8. The germline gives CDR1 SEHNR, CDR2 FQNEAQ (reference sequence). The CDR3 sequence is 14 residues long.

With respect to this clone: One end of the junction varies from germline; a read error may be responsible. The chain couples TRBV7-9 to TRBJ2-7; 12 bases line up with TRBD2. Germline V lookup: CDR1 SEHNR, CDR2 FQNEAQ (reference sequence). This CDR3 has 17 amino acids. CDR3 DNA sequence: TGTTCCAGCAACCACCCCGGACTAGCGGGAACTAGCTACGAGCAGTACTTC. Its protein product is CSSNHPGLAGTSYEQYF.

This chain joins TRBV6-1 and TRBJ2-5; 7 positions match TRBD1. The V gene end was trimmed by 6 bases and the J gene end by 4 bases; junction bases not matched to a gene: 5. This CDR3 comprises 13 residues. The V gene's germline CDR1 is MNHNS and CDR2 SASEGT. The CDR3 nucleotides read TGTGCCAGCAGCTTGACAGGGCTAGAGACCCAGTACTTC. Protein product: CASSLTGLETQYF.

This clone came up once. V is TRBV11-2 and J is TRBJ1-1, with TRBD1 matching 9 bases. Per the germline V gene, CDR1 is SGHAT and CDR2 is FQNNGV. The CDR3 has 19 residues. The junction had 17 bases not matched to a gene; V was cut back by 1 base and J by 5 bases. The CDR3 nucleotides read TGTGCCAGCAGCTTAGGGCCATTCCGGGACAGGGAGGGGGAGACTGAAGCTTTCTTT. Translation gives CASSLGPFRDREGETEAFF.

In its sample, this clone was seen a few times. The CDR3 sequence: CASSYGGYYGYTF. CDR3 nucleotides: TGTGCCAGCAGTTACGGCGGGTACTATGGCTACACCTTC. The chain has TRBV6-5 and TRBJ1-2, with D hard to call. The length of the CDR3 is 13 residues. CDR1 is MNHEY and CDR2 is SVGAGI in the germline V gene. The ends were cut back, 2 bases at V and 3 bases at J, with 7 bases in the middle.

The V gene is TRBV9, the J gene TRBJ2-5; 9 nucleotides match TRBD2. The germline CDR1 and CDR2 sequences are SGDLS and YYNGEE. V was pared by 2 bases and J by 8 bases, with 7 bases of the junction left unmatched. The CDR3 covers 14 residues. The CDR3 protein is CASSVSGGSPTQYF. The CDR3, as DNA: TGTGCCAGCAGCGTTAGCGGGGGATCCCCCACCCAGTACTTC.

CDR3 protein: CAWSYRGNRGYTF. The CDR3 DNA is TGTGCCTGGAGCTACAGGGGGAACCGGGGCTACACCTTC. The chain combines TRBV30 with TRBJ1-2; the match to TRBD1 covers 8 bases. Trimming cost V 3 bases and J 8 bases; bases outside gene matches: 8. The CDR3 extends over 13 amino acids. Germline V gene sequence: CDR1 GTSNPN, CDR2 SVGIG (reference sequence).

Here the CDR3 DNA reads TGTGCCAGCAGTACATCAGGGGGCCTGAGCAATCAGCCCCAGCATTTT. Translating it yields CASSTSGGLSNQPQHF. V usage is TRBV27 and J usage is TRBJ1-5; 8 bases are a match to TRBD1. From germline, CDR1 is MNHEY and CDR2 SMNVEV (reference sequence). The CDR3 is 16 amino acids. V dropped 5 bases and J dropped 1; count of bases not matched to a gene: 7.

The chain employs TRBV6-5 and TRBJ2-7; a weak D match, TRBD1 (5 bases). V lost 6 bases, J lost 2 bases, and 14 bases lay in between. Germline loops: CDR1 MNHEY, CDR2 SVGAGI. The CDR3 covers 14 residues. As DNA, the CDR3 is TGTGCCAGCAGCATGACAGAGAGTACCTACGAGCAGTACTTC. Its protein product is CASSMTESTYEQYF.

The V call is TRBV18, the J call TRBJ2-7, with 8 bases identical to TRBD1. This CDR3 spans 13 amino acids. The V and J ends lost 6 bases and 3 bases, in that order; junction bases with no gene match: 4. The V gene's germline CDR1 is KGHSH and CDR2 LQKENI. The CDR3 loop is CASSGTGNYEQYF. CDR3 DNA sequence: TGTGCCAGCTCCGGGACAGGAAACTACGAGCAGTACTTC.

This clone appeared once. V usage is TRBV14 and J usage is TRBJ2-7; 7 bases line up with TRBD2. Trimming removed 1 base from V and 6 bases from J; junction bases left unmatched: 9. The CDR3 extends over 15 amino acids. Per the germline V gene, CDR1 is SGHDN and CDR2 is FVKESK. In nucleotides, the CDR3 is TGTGCCAGCAGCCAAGTTTGGGGCAGGGAGGGCGAGCAGTACTTC. Its protein product is CASSQVWGREGEQYF.

V usage is TRBV5-1 and J usage is TRBJ2-7; D not resolved. Germline CDR1 and CDR2: SGHRS and YFSETQ. V lost 1 base and J lost 5, with 7 bases in between. The CDR3 consists of 12 residues. The CDR3 DNA is TGCGCCAGCAGCTTGAGTGCAGACGAGCAGTACTTC. This encodes CASSLSADEQYF.

The chain links TRBV9 to TRBJ2-7, with D perhaps matching TRBD2 (6 bases). This CDR3 has 15 residues. CDR1 is SGDLS, CDR2 YYNGEE, per germline. The V end was cut by 3 bases, the J end by 6 bases, with 19 bases between. CDR3 residues: CASSARGGMSGEQYF. In nucleotides, the CDR3 is TGTGCCAGCAGCGCTAGGGGCGGGATGAGCGGCGAGCAGTACTTC.

CDR3 protein: CASSFHRGLSYGYTF. The CDR3 DNA reads TGTGCCAGCAGTTTCCACAGGGGACTTAGCTATGGCTACACCTTC. This chain connects TRBV27 to TRBJ1-2, with 7 bases that match TRBD1. The trim removed 3 bases at V and 4 bases at J, leaving 8 bases unmatched. The germline V gene encodes CDR1 MNHEY and CDR2 SMNVEV (reference sequence). CDR3 length: 15 amino acids.

The chain joins TRBV10-3 to TRBJ2-7, with 9 bases lining up with TRBD1. Per the germline V gene, CDR1 is ENHRY and CDR2 is SYGVKD. The junction had 9 bases not matched to a gene; V was cut back by 10 bases and J by 2 bases. This CDR3 region has 14 residues. The CDR3 here is CATRPGQGTYEQYF. The CDR3 coding sequence is TGTGCCACTCGGCCGGGACAGGGTACCTACGAGCAGTACTTC.

J is TRBJ1-5 and V is TRBV7-8, with unresolved D. The germline V and J ends were trimmed by 1 base and 4 bases, with 20 bases remaining between them. The germline V gene encodes CDR1 SGHVS and CDR2 FQNEAQ. The CDR3 totals 18 residues. The CDR3 DNA follows: TGTGCCAGCAGCTTAGATCTGGCCCCGGGAAAGGGAAATCAGCCCCAGCATTTT. This codes for CASSLDLAPGKGNQPQHF. Using reference TRBV7-8 and TRBJ1-5 for the parts outside the CDR3, the full variable domain is GAGVSQSPRYKVAKRGQDVALRCDPISGHVSLFWYQQALGQGPEFLTYFQNEAQLDKSGLPSDRFFAERPEGSVSTLKIQRTQQEDSAVYLCASSLDLAPGKGNQPQHFGDGTRLSIL.

V and J are TRBV6-5 and TRBJ2-3; D is ambiguous. CDR3 size: 16 residues. Germline V gives CDR1 MNHEY, CDR2 SVGAGI. Trimming pared 2 bases from V and 3 bases from J, leaving 15 bases between. As DNA, the CDR3 is TGTGCCAGCAGTTACGGGTCGACACTTCGAACAGATACGCAGTATTTT. As protein: CASSYGSTLRTDTQYF.

The rearrangement links TRBV18 to TRBJ2-7, with 10 nucleotides matching TRBD1. CDR3 length: 12 amino acids. Germline lookup yields CDR1 KGHSH and CDR2 LQKENI. The ends lost 4 bases at V and 6 bases at J; junction bases unmatched: 0. The CDR3 loop is CASSRTGGEQYF. The CDR3 region has the DNA TGTGCCAGCTCACGGACAGGGGGCGAGCAGTACTTC.

The rearrangement uses TRBV27 and TRBJ2-5, with D possibly being TRBD2 (6 bases). V was cut by 0 bases and J by 2 bases, with 10 bases left in between. This CDR3 region has 15 residues. Germline V CDR1 and CDR2: MNHEY, SMNVEV (reference sequence). The CDR3 DNA follows: TGTGCCAGCAGTTTATCGGTCCGGGGGCAAGAGACCCAGTACTTC. Protein sequence: CASSLSVRGQETQYF.

V usage is TRBV7-9 and J usage is TRBJ2-5; 7 nucleotides match TRBD2. Trimming cost V 0 bases and J 5 bases; bases outside gene matches: 12. Germline CDR1 is SEHNR and CDR2 is FQNEAQ (reference sequence). The CDR3 covers 17 residues. This CDR3 is CASSLALGGGGIETQYF. CDR3 DNA sequence: TGTGCCAGCAGCTTAGCGCTGGGAGGCGGGGGAATTGAGACCCAGTACTTC.

The J gene is TRBJ2-7, the V gene TRBV6-5, with 8 bases fitting TRBD2. The trim removed 8 bases at V and 2 bases at J, leaving 8 bases unmatched. This CDR3 spans 14 amino acids. CDR1 is MNHEY and CDR2 is SVGAGI in the germline V gene. CDR3 in amino acids: CASRTSGPTYEQYF. CDR3 in DNA: TGTGCCAGCCGTACTAGCGGACCAACCTACGAGCAGTACTTC.

The chain links TRBV5-1 to TRBJ2-2, with a weak D call TRBD2 (5 bases). CDR3 length equals 15 residues. Between the trimmed V and J ends, which lost 0 bases and 3 bases, there was a span of 9 bases. Germline CDR1 SGHRS, CDR2 YFSETQ. The CDR3 DNA follows: TGCGCCAGCAGCTTGGCGGGGTATGACACCGGGGAGCTGTTTTTT. Its translation: CASSLAGYDTGELFF.